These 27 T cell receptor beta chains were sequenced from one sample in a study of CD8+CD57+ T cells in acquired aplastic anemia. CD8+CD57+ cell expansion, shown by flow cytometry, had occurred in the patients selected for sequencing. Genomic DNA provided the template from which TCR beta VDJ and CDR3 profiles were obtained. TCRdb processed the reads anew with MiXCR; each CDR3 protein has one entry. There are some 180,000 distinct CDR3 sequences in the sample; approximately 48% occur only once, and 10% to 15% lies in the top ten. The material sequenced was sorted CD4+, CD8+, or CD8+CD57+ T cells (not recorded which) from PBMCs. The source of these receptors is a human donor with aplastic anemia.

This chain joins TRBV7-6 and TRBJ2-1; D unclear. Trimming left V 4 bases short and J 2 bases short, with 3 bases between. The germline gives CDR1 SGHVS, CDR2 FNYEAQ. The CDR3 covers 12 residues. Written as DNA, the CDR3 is TGTGCCAGCAGCTCGACCTACAATGAGCAGTTCTTC. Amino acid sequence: CASSSTYNEQFF. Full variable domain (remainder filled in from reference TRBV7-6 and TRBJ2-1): GAGVSQSPRYKVTKRGQDVALRCDPISGHVSLYWYRQALGQGPEFLTYFNYEAQQDKSGLPNDRFSAERPEGSISTLTIQRTEQRDSAMYRCASSSTYNEQFFGPGTRLTVL.

CDR3 coding DNA: TGTGCCAGCGTGCACTCAAGTACCGGGGAGCTGTTTTTT. It is translated as CASVHSSTGELFF. V and J are TRBV2 and TRBJ2-2; D not resolved. The CDR3 has 13 residues. V shed 8 bases and J shed 5 bases, with 12 bases lying between them. CDR1 and CDR2 from the germline V gene are SNHLY and FYNNEI.

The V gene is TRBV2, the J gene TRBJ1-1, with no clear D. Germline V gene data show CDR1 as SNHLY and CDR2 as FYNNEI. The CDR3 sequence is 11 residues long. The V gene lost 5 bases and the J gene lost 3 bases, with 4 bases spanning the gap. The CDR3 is CASSMDTEAFF. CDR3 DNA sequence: TGTGCCAGCAGTATGGACACTGAAGCTTTCTTT.

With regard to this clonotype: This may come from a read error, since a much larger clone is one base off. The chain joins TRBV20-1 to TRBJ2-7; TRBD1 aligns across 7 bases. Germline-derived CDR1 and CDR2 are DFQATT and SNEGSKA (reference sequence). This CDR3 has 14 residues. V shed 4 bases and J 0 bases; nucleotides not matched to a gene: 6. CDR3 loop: CSAIDRVHSYEQYF. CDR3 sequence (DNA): TGCAGTGCTATCGACAGGGTTCACTCCTACGAGCAGTACTTC.

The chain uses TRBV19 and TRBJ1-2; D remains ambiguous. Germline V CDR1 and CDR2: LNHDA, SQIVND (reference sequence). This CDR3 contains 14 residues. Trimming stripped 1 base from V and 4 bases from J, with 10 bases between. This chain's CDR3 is CASSIAQAGYGYTF. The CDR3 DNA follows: TGTGCCAGTAGTATAGCCCAGGCCGGCTATGGCTACACCTTC. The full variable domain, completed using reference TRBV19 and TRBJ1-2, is DGGITQSPKYLFRKEGQNVTLSCEQNLNHDAMYWYRQDPGQGLRLIYYSQIVNDFQKGDIAEGYSVSREKKESFPLTVTSAQKNPTAFYLCASSIAQAGYGYTFGSGTRLTVV.

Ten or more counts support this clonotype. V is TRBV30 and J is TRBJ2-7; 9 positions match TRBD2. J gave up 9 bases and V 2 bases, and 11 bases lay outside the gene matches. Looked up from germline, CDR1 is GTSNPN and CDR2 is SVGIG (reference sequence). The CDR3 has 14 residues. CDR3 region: CAWSQGSGGRGQYF. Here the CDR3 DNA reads TGTGCCTGGAGTCAGGGTAGCGGGGGCCGCGGGCAGTACTTC.

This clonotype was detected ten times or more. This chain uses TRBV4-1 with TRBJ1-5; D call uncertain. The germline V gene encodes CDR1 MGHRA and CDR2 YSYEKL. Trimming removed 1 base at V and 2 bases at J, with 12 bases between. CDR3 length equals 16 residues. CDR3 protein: CASSQVRSSGNQPQHF. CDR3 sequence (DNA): TGCGCCAGCAGCCAAGTTAGGTCCAGTGGCAATCAGCCCCAGCATTTT.

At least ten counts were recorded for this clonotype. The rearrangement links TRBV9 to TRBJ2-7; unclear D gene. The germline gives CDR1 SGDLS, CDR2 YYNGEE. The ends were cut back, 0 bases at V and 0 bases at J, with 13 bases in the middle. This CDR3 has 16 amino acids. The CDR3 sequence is CASSVGWFQSSYEQYF. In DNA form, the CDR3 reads TGTGCCAGCAGCGTAGGTTGGTTTCAGAGCTCCTACGAGCAGTACTTC.

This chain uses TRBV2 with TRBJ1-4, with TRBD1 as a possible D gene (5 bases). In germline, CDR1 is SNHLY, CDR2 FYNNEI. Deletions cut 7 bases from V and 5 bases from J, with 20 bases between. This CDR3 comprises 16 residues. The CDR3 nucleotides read TGTGCCAGCAAGGTGCGGTTAGGGGTCGAAAATGAAAAACTGTTTTTT. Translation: CASKVRLGVENEKLFF.

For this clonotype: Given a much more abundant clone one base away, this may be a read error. The CDR3 region has the DNA TGTGCCAGCAGTTACCCACGGACAGGGGCCTACGGGCAGTACTTC. Encoded protein: CASSYPRTGAYGQYF. V and J are TRBV6-2 or TRBV6-3 and TRBJ2-7; 9 bases are shared with TRBD1. The CDR3 extends over 15 amino acids. Germline assignment: CDR1 MNHEY and CDR2 SVGEGT.

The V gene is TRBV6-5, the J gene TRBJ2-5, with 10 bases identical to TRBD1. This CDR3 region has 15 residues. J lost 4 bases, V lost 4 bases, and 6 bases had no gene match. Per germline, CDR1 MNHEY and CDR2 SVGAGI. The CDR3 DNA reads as TGTGCCAGCAGTTCCGGGACAGGGGACCCAGAGACCCAGTACTTC. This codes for CASSSGTGDPETQYF.

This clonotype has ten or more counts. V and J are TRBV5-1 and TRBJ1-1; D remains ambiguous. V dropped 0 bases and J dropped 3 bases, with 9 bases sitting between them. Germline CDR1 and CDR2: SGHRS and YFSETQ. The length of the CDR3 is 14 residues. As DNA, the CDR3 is TGCGCCAGCAGCTTGGACCTTCGGGACACTGAAGCTTTCTTT. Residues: CASSLDLRDTEAFF.

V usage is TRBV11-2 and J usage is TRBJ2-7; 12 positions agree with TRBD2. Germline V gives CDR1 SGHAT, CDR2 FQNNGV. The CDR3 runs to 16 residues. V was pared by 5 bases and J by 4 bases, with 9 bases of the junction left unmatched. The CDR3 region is CASSLQTSGGVYEQYF. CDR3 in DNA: TGTGCCAGCAGCCTACAGACTAGCGGGGGTGTATACGAGCAGTACTTC.

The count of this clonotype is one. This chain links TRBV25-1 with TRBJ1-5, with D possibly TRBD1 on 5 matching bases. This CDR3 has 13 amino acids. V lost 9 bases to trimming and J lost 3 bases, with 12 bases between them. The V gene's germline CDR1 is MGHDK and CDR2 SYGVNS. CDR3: CASSTGPNQPQHF. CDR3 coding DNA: TGTGCCAGTTCTACAGGACCCAATCAGCCCCAGCATTTT.

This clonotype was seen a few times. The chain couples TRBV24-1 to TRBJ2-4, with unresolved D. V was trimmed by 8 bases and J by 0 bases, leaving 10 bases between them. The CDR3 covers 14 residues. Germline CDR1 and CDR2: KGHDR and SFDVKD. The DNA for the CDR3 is TGTGCCACCACGGATAGCCGAGCCAAAAACATTCAGTACTTC. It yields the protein CATTDSRAKNIQYF.

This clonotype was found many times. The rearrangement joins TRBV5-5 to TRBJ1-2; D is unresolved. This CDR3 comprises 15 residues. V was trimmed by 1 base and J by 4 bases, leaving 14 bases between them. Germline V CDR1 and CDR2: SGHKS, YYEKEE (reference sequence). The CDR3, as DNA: TGTGCCAGCAGCTTGTCCGGAATAACCCCCTATGGCTACACCTTC. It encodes CASSLSGITPYGYTF.

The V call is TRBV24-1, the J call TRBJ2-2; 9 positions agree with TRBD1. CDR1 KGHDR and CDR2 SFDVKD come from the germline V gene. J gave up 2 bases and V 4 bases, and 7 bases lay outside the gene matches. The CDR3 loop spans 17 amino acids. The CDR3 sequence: CATSERDRGVNTGELFF. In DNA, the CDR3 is TGTGCCACCAGTGAACGAGACAGGGGGGTAAACACCGGGGAGCTGTTTTTT.

The CDR3 DNA is TGCAGCGTTGTTCGGGGCGTGGGTAATGAAAAACTGTTTTTT. It is translated as CSVVRGVGNEKLFF. J is TRBJ1-4 and V is TRBV29-1, with D tentatively TRBD1 (5 bases). The CDR3 runs 14 residues. V lost 4 bases and J 4 bases, leaving 13 bases between the germline ends. The V gene's germline CDR1 is SQVTM and CDR2 ANQGSEA.

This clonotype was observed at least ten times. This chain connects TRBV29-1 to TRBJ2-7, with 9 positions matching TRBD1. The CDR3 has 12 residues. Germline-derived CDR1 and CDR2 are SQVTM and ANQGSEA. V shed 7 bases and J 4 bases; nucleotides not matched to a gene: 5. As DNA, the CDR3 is TGCAGCGGCCGGGACAGGGATTACGAGCAGTACTTC. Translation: CSGRDRDYEQYF.

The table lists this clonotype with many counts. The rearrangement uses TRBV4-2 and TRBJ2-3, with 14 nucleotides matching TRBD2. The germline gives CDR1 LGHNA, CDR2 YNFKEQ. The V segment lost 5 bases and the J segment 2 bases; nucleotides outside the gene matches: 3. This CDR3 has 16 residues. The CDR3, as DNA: TGTGCCAGCAGCGGGACTAGCGGGGGACACACAGATACGCAGTATTTT. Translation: CASSGTSGGHTDTQYF.

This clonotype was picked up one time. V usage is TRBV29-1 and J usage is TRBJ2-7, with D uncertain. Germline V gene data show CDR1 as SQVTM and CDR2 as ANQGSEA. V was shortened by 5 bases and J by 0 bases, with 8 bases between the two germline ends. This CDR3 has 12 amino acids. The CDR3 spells CSVLQDSYEQYF. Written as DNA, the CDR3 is TGCAGCGTTCTCCAGGACTCCTACGAGCAGTACTTC.

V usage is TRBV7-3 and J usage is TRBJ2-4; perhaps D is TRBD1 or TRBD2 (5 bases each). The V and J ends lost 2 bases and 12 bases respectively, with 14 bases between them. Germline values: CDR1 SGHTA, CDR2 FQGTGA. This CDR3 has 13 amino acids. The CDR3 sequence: CASSLHAGTDQYF. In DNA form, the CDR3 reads TGTGCCAGCAGCTTACACGCCGGGACGGATCAGTACTTC.

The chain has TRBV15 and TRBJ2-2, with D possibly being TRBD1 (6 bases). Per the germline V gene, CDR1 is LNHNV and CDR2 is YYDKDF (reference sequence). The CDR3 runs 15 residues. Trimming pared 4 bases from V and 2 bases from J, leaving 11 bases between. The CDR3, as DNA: TGTGCCACCAGCAACCGGGACACAAACACCGGGGAGCTGTTTTTT. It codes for CATSNRDTNTGELFF.

CDR3 in DNA: TGTGCCAGCTCACCAGGTCCCGGGTCCGGAAACACCATATATTTT. Its protein is CASSPGPGSGNTIYF. The V and J genes are TRBV18 and TRBJ1-3; D uncertain. The CDR3 extends over 15 amino acids. Germline CDR1 KGHSH, CDR2 LQKENI. Deletions cut 2 bases from V and 4 bases from J, with 12 bases between.

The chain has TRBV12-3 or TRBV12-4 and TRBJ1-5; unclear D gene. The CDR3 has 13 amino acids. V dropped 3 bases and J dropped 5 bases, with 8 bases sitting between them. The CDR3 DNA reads TGTGCCAGCAGTTTTAGCCAAGATCAGCCCCAGCATTTT. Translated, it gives CASSFSQDQPQHF.

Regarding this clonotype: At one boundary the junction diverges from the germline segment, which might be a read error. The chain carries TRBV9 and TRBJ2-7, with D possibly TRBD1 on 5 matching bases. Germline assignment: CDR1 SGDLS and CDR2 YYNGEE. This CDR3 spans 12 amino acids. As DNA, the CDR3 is TGTGCCAGCAGCCTCCAGGGCTACGAGCGGTACTTC. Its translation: CASSLQGYERYF.

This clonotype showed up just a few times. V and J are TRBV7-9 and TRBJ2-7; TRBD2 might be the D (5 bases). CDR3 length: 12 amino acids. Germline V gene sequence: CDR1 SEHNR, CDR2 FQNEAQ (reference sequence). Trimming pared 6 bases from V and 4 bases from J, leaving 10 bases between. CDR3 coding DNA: TGTGCCAGCAGGGAGGACCAATACGAGCAGTACTTC. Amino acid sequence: CASREDQYEQYF.